These 20 T cell receptor beta chains were sequenced from one sample in a study of T cells after yellow fever vaccination. Using its own MiXCR run on the 5' RACE reads, TCRdb lists one record per CDR3 protein. This repertoire shows roughly 340,000 distinct CDR3 sequences, 3% to 4.5% found once; its top ten account for less than 25%. The source was PBMCs, collected 5 days after the yellow fever booster vaccination. Every receptor here comes from a man aged 18 to 35 who received the YFV17D yellow fever vaccine.

This clonotype showed up just a few times. The genes are TRBV5-1 and TRBJ1-3; D is ambiguous. V lost 0 bases and J 0 bases, leaving 7 bases between the germline ends. Germline CDR1 and CDR2: SGHRS and YFSETQ. This CDR3 spans 15 amino acids. CDR3 DNA: TGCGCCAGCAGCTTGGCTCCCAGCTCTGGAAACACCATATATTTT. It specifies CASSLAPSSGNTIYF.

Many counts were recorded for this clonotype. The V gene is TRBV12-3 or TRBV12-4, the J gene TRBJ1-2; D is unresolved. The CDR3 is 13 residues long. The germline V and J ends were trimmed by 7 bases and 0 bases, with 9 bases remaining between them. CDR3 loop: CASTFRPNYGYTF. In nucleotides, the CDR3 is TGTGCCAGCACCTTTCGGCCTAACTATGGCTACACCTTC.

V and J are TRBV27 and TRBJ2-5; D is ambiguous. Trimming took off 8 bases at V and 4 bases at J, with 8 bases between the two ends. Germline V gene data show CDR1 as MNHEY and CDR2 as SMNVEV (reference sequence). The CDR3 is 11 amino acids. The CDR3 sequence: CASPKGETQYF. CDR3 nucleotides: TGTGCCAGCCCTAAGGGAGAGACCCAGTACTTC.

The J gene is TRBJ1-4, the V gene TRBV15; tentative D call: TRBD1 (6 bases). V lost 0 bases to trimming and J lost 7 bases, with 9 bases between them. The germline CDR1 and CDR2 sequences are LNHNV and YYDKDF (reference sequence). CDR3 length equals 14 residues. CDR3 nucleotide sequence: TGTGCCACCAGCAGAGATCCCAGGGGTGAAAAACTGTTTTTT. This gives the protein CATSRDPRGEKLFF.

This clonotype was seen at least ten times. The V call is TRBV5-1, the J call TRBJ2-5; D is perhaps TRBD2 (6 bases). The V gene lost 3 bases and the J gene lost 4 bases, with 19 bases spanning the gap. The germline gives CDR1 SGHRS, CDR2 YFSETQ. This CDR3 is 16 amino acids long. The DNA of the CDR3 is TGCGCCAGCAGCTCTGGACCGGGACTCGAGGGAGAGACCCAGTACTTC. This sequence encodes CASSSGPGLEGETQYF.

The gene calls are TRBV4-1 and TRBJ2-5; the match to TRBD2 covers 8 bases. The CDR3 runs 17 residues. CDR1 and CDR2 from the germline V gene are MGHRA and YSYEKL. With 2 bases clipped from V and 2 bases from J, the junction kept 10 bases outside the gene matches. The CDR3 here is CASSQTPGLVIQETQYF. The CDR3, as DNA: TGCGCCAGCAGCCAAACACCGGGACTAGTGATTCAAGAGACCCAGTACTTC.

This clonotype came up many times. V gene TRBV12-3 or TRBV12-4 combines with J gene TRBJ2-2; D unresolved. The V and J ends lost 7 bases and 0 bases respectively, with 6 bases between them. The CDR3 contains 13 residues. The CDR3 is CASTTPNTGELFF. In DNA, the CDR3 is TGTGCCAGCACAACCCCGAACACCGGGGAGCTGTTTTTT.

This clonotype has a count of ten or more. This chain joins TRBV28 and TRBJ2-4; 8 nucleotides line up with TRBD1. The germline V gene encodes CDR1 MDHEN and CDR2 SYDVKM. The junction had 4 bases not matched to a gene; V was cut back by 2 bases and J by 4 bases. This CDR3 has 15 amino acids. The DNA for the CDR3 is TGTGCCAGCAGTTTACCCGGGACAGGAAAAAACATTCAGTACTTC. This gives the protein CASSLPGTGKNIQYF.

The CDR3 loop is CASSLGEGNYYGYTF. In DNA form, the CDR3 reads TGTGCCAGCAGCTTAGGGGAGGGCAATTACTATGGCTACACCTTC. V and J are TRBV5-4 and TRBJ1-2; D might be TRBD1 (5 bases). CDR1 is SGHNT, CDR2 YYREEE, per germline (reference sequence). The CDR3 extends over 15 amino acids. The V and J ends lost 2 bases and 3 bases respectively, with 14 bases between them.

The chain joins TRBV6-5 to TRBJ2-1; 10 positions agree with TRBD2. The trim removed 6 bases at V and 10 bases at J, leaving 9 bases unmatched. CDR1 and CDR2 (germline): MNHEY, SVGAGI. The CDR3 is 14 residues long. For the CDR3, the DNA is TGTGCCAGCAGGGGGGCTAGCGGGGGTAGGGAGCAGTTCTTC. It encodes CASRGASGGREQFF.

This clonotype was recorded many times. The V and J genes are TRBV7-8 and TRBJ2-1; 8 nucleotides align to TRBD2. Germline-derived CDR1 and CDR2 are SGHVS and FQNEAQ. The CDR3 is 15 amino acids. After removal of 7 bases from V and 3 bases from J, the junction contained 8 bases not matched to a gene. The CDR3 DNA reads as TGTGCCAGCACCCTACGGGGGGGGGTCTACAATGAGCAGTTCTTC. Encoded protein: CASTLRGGVYNEQFF.

The genes are TRBV20-1 and TRBJ2-3; unclear D gene. CDR3 length: 14 amino acids. Germline V lookup: CDR1 DFQATT, CDR2 SNEGSKA (reference sequence). V was shortened by 3 bases and J by 5 bases, with 15 bases between the two germline ends. This CDR3 reads CSARYLSRRDTQYF. Written as DNA, the CDR3 is TGCAGTGCTAGGTACCTAAGTAGGAGAGATACGCAGTATTTT.

This clonotype was seen ten or more times. The CDR3 nucleotides read TGCGCCAGCAGCCTCTTTCCGGGGAGCAATCAGCCCCAGCATTTT. Its translation: CASSLFPGSNQPQHF. The chain carries TRBV5-1 and TRBJ1-5; D is unclear. The germline gives CDR1 SGHRS, CDR2 YFSETQ. The CDR3 is made up of 15 amino acids. Trimming left V 4 bases short and J 1 base short, with 12 bases between.

This clonotype was seen at least ten times. The chain employs TRBV12-3 or TRBV12-4 and TRBJ2-7; 14 bases line up with TRBD2. The CDR3 spans 15 residues. After removal of 4 bases from V and 8 bases from J, the junction contained 7 bases not matched to a gene. CDR3 sequence reads: CASSSSGLAGVQQYF. CDR3 DNA: TGTGCCAGCAGTTCCTCGGGACTAGCGGGGGTTCAGCAGTACTTC.

CDR3 loop: CASSLESRGGTDTQYF. The CDR3 DNA follows: TGTGCCAGCAGCTTAGAATCTCGGGGGGGCACAGATACGCAGTATTTT. This chain joins TRBV7-9 and TRBJ2-3; 7 nucleotides match TRBD2. The junction had 5 bases not matched to a gene; V was cut back by 1 base and J by 1 base. The CDR3 has 16 residues. CDR1 is SEHNR, CDR2 FQNEAQ, per germline (reference sequence).

This clonotype appeared a few times. The V gene is TRBV12-3 or TRBV12-4, the J gene TRBJ1-2, with D unresolved. The germline V and J ends were trimmed by 3 bases and 4 bases, with 9 bases remaining between them. This CDR3 spans 13 amino acids. DNA of the CDR3: TGTGCCAGCAGTTTCAACCCAGTCTATGGCTACACCTTC. It yields the protein CASSFNPVYGYTF.

This sequence joins TRBV4-1 and TRBJ2-1; 8 positions agree with TRBD1. CDR1 MGHRA and CDR2 YSYEKL come from the germline V gene. Trimming cost V 1 base and J 6 bases; bases outside gene matches: 5. This CDR3 is 15 amino acids long. CDR3 nucleotide sequence: TGCGCCAGCAGCCAAGTGGGGACAGGATCCAATGAGCAGTTCTTC. This encodes CASSQVGTGSNEQFF.

The V call is TRBV5-1, the J call TRBJ2-3; 12 bases line up with TRBD2. Per germline, CDR1 SGHRS and CDR2 YFSETQ. The CDR3 has 17 amino acids. With V trimmed by 0 bases and J by 2 bases, 4 bases remained unmatched. As DNA, the CDR3 is TGCGCCAGCAGCTTGGGGCTAGCGGGGGGGAACACAGATACGCAGTATTTT. Amino acid sequence: CASSLGLAGGNTDTQYF.

This clonotype showed up just a few times. The chain has TRBV6-2 or TRBV6-3 and TRBJ2-5, with 14 bases aligning to TRBD2. The CDR3 is made up of 16 amino acids. The germline CDR1 and CDR2 sequences are MNHEY and SVGEGT. Trimming took 6 bases from V and 5 from J; bases not matched to a gene: 8. This CDR3 is CASRKGLAGAWETQYF. CDR3 DNA sequence: TGTGCCAGCAGGAAGGGACTAGCGGGGGCATGGGAGACCCAGTACTTC.

The chain couples TRBV2 to TRBJ1-1; D perhaps matches TRBD1 (5 bases). This CDR3 comprises 15 residues. Germline-derived CDR1 and CDR2 are SNHLY and FYNNEI. V was shortened by 3 bases and J by 1 base, with 12 bases between the two germline ends. CDR3 bases: TGTGCCAGCAGTGAGCAGGGTGGAGGGAACACTGAAGCTTTCTTT. Translation gives CASSEQGGGNTEAFF.